These T cell receptor beta chains were read from a single sample in a study of T cell responses to AZD1222 COVID-19 vaccine. Generated by immunoSEQ multiplex PCR, the TCRdb table keeps only in-frame clones and is missing some. The repertoire holds 100,000 or so clones, with roughly 91% as singletons. The material was peripheral blood, obtained on day 0 of AZD1222 vaccination. The receptors originated from an adult in good health. Both conserved end residues are part of each CDR3. A D gene is named only where the DNA matches it firmly. Clone sizes are given selectively: once, few, many, or a class where the clone is expanded.

v_gene,j_gene,abundance,d_gene,CDR3aa,CDR3nt
TRBV10-3,TRBJ1-2,NA,NA,CAISDEGGYGYTF,TGTGCCATCAGTGATGAGGGTGGCTATGGCTACACCTTC
TRBV2,TRBJ1-6,once,NA,CASSGQGGSPLHF,TGTGCCAGCAGTGGGCAGGGTGGTTCACCCCTCCACTTT
TRBV5-4,TRBJ2-5,few,NA,CASSLGLSLDRKQETQYF,TGTGCCAGCAGCTTGGGTCTGTCTTTGGACAGAAAACAAGAGACCCAGTACTTC
TRBV18,TRBJ2-3,NA,NA,CASSAEVSTDTQYF,TGTGCCAGCTCGGCGGAGGTTAGCACAGATACGCAGTATTTT
TRBV19,TRBJ2-2,once,TRBD2,CASKSELAGNTGELFF,TGTGCCAGTAAATCGGAGCTAGCGGGTAACACCGGGGAGCTGTTTTTT
TRBV24-1,TRBJ1-3,NA,NA,CATSERPTPNPPSGNTIYF,TGTGCCACCAGTGAAAGACCTACACCGAACCCCCCGTCTGGAAACACCATATATTTT
TRBV5-4,TRBJ1-2,NA,NA,CASSLAMGAGYGYTF,TGTGCCAGCAGCTTGGCCATGGGGGCGGGCTATGGCTACACCTTC
TRBV14,TRBJ1-2,NA,NA,CASSQGIRDGYTF,TGTGCCAGCAGCCAAGGGATTAGAGATGGCTACACCTTC
TRBV24-1,TRBJ1-1,NA,NA,CATSDSRGLDTEAFF,TGTGCCACCAGTGACAGCCGGGGGCTAGACACTGAAGCTTTCTTT
TRBV5-6,TRBJ1-2,NA,NA,CASSPQDGNYGYTF,TGTGCCAGCAGCCCCCAGGACGGGAACTATGGCTACACCTTC
TRBV5-4,TRBJ1-1,NA,NA,CASSLELYTEAFF,TGTGCCAGCAGCTTGGAACTCTACACTGAAGCTTTCTTT
TRBV11-2,TRBJ2-1,NA,NA,CASSLVDRTNEQFF,TGTGCCAGCAGCTTAGTGGACCGAACTAATGAGCAGTTCTTC
TRBV18,TRBJ2-1,NA,NA,CASSPDLSYNEQFF,TGTGCCAGCTCACCAGACCTCTCCTACAATGAGCAGTTCTTC
TRBV5-1,TRBJ1-1,NA,NA,CASSLRQGLNTEAFF,TGCGCCAGCAGCTTGCGGCAGGGACTGAACACTGAAGCTTTCTTT
TRBV6-5,TRBJ2-7,many,TRBD2,CASRLGLAGIYEQYF,TGTGCCAGCAGATTGGGACTAGCGGGAATCTACGAGCAGTACTTC
TRBV19,TRBJ2-1,NA,TRBD2,CASSIESSGRAPSSYNEQFF,TGTGCCAGTAGTATAGAATCTAGCGGGAGGGCCCCTAGCTCCTACAATGAGCAGTTCTTC
TRBV18,TRBJ2-1,NA,NA,CASSAAAANEQFF,TGTGCCAGCTCAGCCGCGGCAGCCAATGAGCAGTTCTTC
TRBV4-2,TRBJ1-6,NA,NA,CASSQDRPENSPLHF,TGTGCCAGCAGCCAAGATAGGCCAGAGAATTCACCCCTCCACTTT
TRBV29-1,TRBJ1-2,NA,NA,CSVPPREWASGYTF,TGCAGCGTTCCCCCCAGGGAGTGGGCGTCTGGCTACACCTTC
TRBV7-9,TRBJ1-2,NA,TRBD1,CASSLDRGLFGYTF,TGTGCCAGCAGCCTGGACAGGGGGCTCTTTGGCTACACCTTC
TRBV4-1,TRBJ2-4,NA,NA,CASSQVATSDIQYF,TGCGCCAGCAGCCAAGTGGCCACCTCGGACATTCAGTACTTC
TRBV5-1,TRBJ2-7,NA,TRBD1,CASSQTPGQNYEQYF,TGCGCCAGCAGCCAAACGCCGGGACAGAACTACGAGCAGTACTTC
TRBV11-3,TRBJ1-2,NA,NA,CASGQANYGYTF,TGTGCCAGCGGTCAGGCTAACTATGGCTACACCTTC
TRBV5-5,TRBJ1-1,NA,TRBD1,CASNRQGDTEAFF,TGTGCCAGCAACCGACAGGGAGACACTGAAGCTTTCTTT
TRBV9,TRBJ2-3,NA,NA,CASSPQRTLDTQYF,TGTGCCAGCAGCCCTCAGCGGACCCTTGATACGCAGTATTTT
TRBV11-2,TRBJ2-1,NA,TRBD2,CASSLAAGVYNEQFF,TGTGCCAGCAGCTTAGCGGCGGGAGTGTACAATGAGCAGTTCTTC
TRBV7-2,TRBJ1-2,NA,NA,CASSERVYGYTF,TGTGCCAGCAGCGAACGGGTCTATGGCTACACCTTC
TRBV7-9,TRBJ1-1,few,NA,CASSQTLNTEAFF,TGTGCCAGCAGCCAGACACTGAACACTGAAGCTTTCTTT
TRBV29-1,TRBJ2-7,few,TRBD2,CSVGTSGSGEQYF,TGCAGCGTTGGGACTAGCGGGAGTGGCGAGCAGTACTTC